The rows below give T cell receptor beta chains drawn from one sample of a study of T cell responses to AZD1222 COVID-19 vaccine. Clones were read by immunoSEQ multiplex PCR, and TCRdb kept only the in-frame ones, dropping some. The table includes about 180,000 clones, 80% to 90% detected once. This sample comprised peripheral blood, obtained on day 0 of AZD1222 vaccination. These receptors were taken from an adult in good health. The CDR3 runs from the conserved cysteine through the conserved F or W. D genes are given only for firm matches. Size tells how often a clone was seen (once, few, many) or the class of an expanded clone, and some rows leave it out.

size	V	D	J	DNA	CDR3
NA	TRBV6-5	NA	TRBJ1-2	TGTGCCAGCAGTTACTCGGGCAGGGACTATGGCTACACCTTC	CASSYSGRDYGYTF
NA	TRBV30	NA	TRBJ1-5	TGTGCCTGGAGTGTACAACCTGGGCGGCCCCAGCATTTT	CAWSVQPGRPQHF
NA	TRBV7-9	NA	TRBJ1-2	TGTGCCAGCAGCTTAGTCGCGGGGCTCTATGGCTACACCTTC	CASSLVAGLYGYTF
NA	TRBV3-1/TRBV3-2	NA	TRBJ1-3	TGTGCCAGCAGCCATGGACAGACTACTGGAAACACCATATATTTT	CASSHGQTTGNTIYF
NA	TRBV5-1	TRBD1	TRBJ2-7	TGCGCCAGCAGTTTCGACAGGGACTACGAGCAGTACTTC	CASSFDRDYEQYF
NA	TRBV3-1/TRBV3-2	NA	TRBJ1-4	TGTGCCAGCAGCCAAGTTGCGGTTGGCGAAAAACTGTTTTTT	CASSQVAVGEKLFF
NA	TRBV7-9	TRBD2	TRBJ2-1	TGTGCCAGCAGCACGGACAGGGGACTAGCGGGGTATGAGCAGTTCTTC	CASSTDRGLAGYEQFF
NA	TRBV12-3/TRBV12-4	NA	TRBJ1-2	TGTGCCAGCAGTGCCTACACCTTC	CASSAYTF
NA	TRBV5-1	NA	TRBJ1-6	TGCGCCAGCAGCTTGGGGGGGACTACGGATTCACCCCTCCACTTT	CASSLGGTTDSPLHF
NA	TRBV14	NA	TRBJ2-5	TGTGCCAGCAGCCAGGGGGAGAATCGTGGAGAGACCCAGTACTTC	CASSQGENRGETQYF
NA	TRBV6-5	NA	TRBJ2-2	TGTGCCAGCAGTTACAGTTCAGGCGGGGAGCTGTTTTTT	CASSYSSGGELFF
NA	TRBV18	NA	TRBJ2-2	TGTGCCAGCTCACCCCTGGAAGTACCCGTCGGGGCAGGGGAGCTGTTTTTT	CASSPLEVPVGAGELFF
few	TRBV5-1	NA	TRBJ2-5	TGCGCCAGCAACGAGGAGGGTAACCAAGAGACCCAGTACTTC	CASNEEGNQETQYF
NA	TRBV3-1/TRBV3-2	NA	TRBJ2-2	TGTGCCAGCAGCCAAGAAGGGGGGTATACCGGGGAGCTGTTTTTT	CASSQEGGYTGELFF
NA	TRBV5-1	NA	TRBJ2-7	TGCGCCAGCAGCCTGCCCTCCTACGAGCAGTACTTC	CASSLPSYEQYF
once	TRBV11-2	NA	TRBJ2-7	TGTGCCAGCAGCACCAACCAGGGAAACGAGCAGTACTTC	CASSTNQGNEQYF
NA	TRBV4-1	NA	TRBJ2-3	TGCGCCAGCAGCCAAGTTTTGGGGGCCGACGGGACGCAGTATTTT	CASSQVLGADGTQYF
NA	TRBV30	NA	TRBJ2-2	TGTGCCTGGAGTTATGGGGTCAGGGGTACCGGGGAGCTGTTTTTT	CAWSYGVRGTGELFF
NA	TRBV4-1	TRBD1	TRBJ2-2	TGCGCCAGCAGCCAGGGGACAGGGGGCGACACCGGGGAGCTGTTTTTT	CASSQGTGGDTGELFF